Following are 17 T cell receptor delta chains from one sample sequenced in a study of gamma-delta T cells after stem cell transplantation. With CATT, TCRdb re-called clones from the RT-PCR reads. This table has fewer than 2,000 delta-chain clones, over 5% appearing once. Source material: gamma-delta T cells. These receptors came from a human donor. It is not recorded whose cells these are; they may come from a transplant donor.

Within the sample, this clone is medium-sized. The sample holds other DNA sequences that translate to the same CDR3. This chain links TRDV2 with TRDJ1; 10 positions match TRDD3. CDR3 length: 15 residues. Germline assignment: CDR1 GEAIGNYY and CDR2 EKD. The V and J ends lost 0 bases and 8 bases, in that order; junction bases with no gene match: 8. This chain's CDR3 is CACDTVMGDTGKLIF. The CDR3 DNA follows: TGTGCCTGTGACACCGTAATGGGGGATACAGGGAAACTCATCTTT.

This clone has more than one count but fewer than ten. The rearrangement joins TRDV2 to TRDJ1, with 12 positions matching TRDD3. The trim removed 1 base at V and 6 bases at J, leaving 14 bases unmatched. The CDR3 has 18 residues. Germline V gene sequence: CDR1 GEAIGNYY, CDR2 EKD. CDR3 DNA sequence: TGTGCCTGTGACACGGTAAATGCTGGGGGATACGAAACTCATAAACTCATCTTT. The encoded protein is CACDTVNAGGYETHKLIF.

As concerns this clone: The TCRdb protein comes from a much larger clone and disagrees with this DNA's translation at residue 6, likely due to a read error; the protein given here is derived from the DNA. The V and J genes are TRDV2 and TRDJ1, with TRDD3 identical over 8 bases. Germline CDR1 reads GEAIGNYY; CDR2 reads EKD. V was clipped by 1 base and J by 3 bases; unmatched bases: 9. The CDR3 spans 16 residues. CDR3 bases: TGTGCCTGTGACACGCCGGGGGATATCGTCGCCGATAAACTCATCTTT. This gives the protein CACDTPGDIVADKLIF.

The table lists this clone with a few counts. With a much larger clone just one base away, this may be a read error. The sample contains more than one DNA sequence encoding this CDR3. This chain joins TRDV2 and TRDJ1, with 7 bases that match TRDD3. Germline V CDR1 and CDR2: GEAIGNYY, EKD. This CDR3 is 18 amino acids long. V lost 4 bases to trimming and J lost 3 bases; unmatched junction nucleotides: 19. CDR3 amino acids: CACDPAGAIGGMSDKLIF. CDR3 DNA sequence: TGTGCCTGTGATCCCGCTGGAGCGATCGGGGGGATGTCCGATAAACTCATCTTT.

Only a few counts were recorded for this clone. The chain is built from TRDV2 and TRDJ3; 9 bases match TRDD3. With 2 bases clipped from V and 0 bases from J, the junction kept 4 bases outside the gene matches. This CDR3 has 18 residues. Germline lookup yields CDR1 GEAIGNYY and CDR2 EKD. CDR3 sequence reads: CACDKLGDLSWDTRQMFF. CDR3 coding DNA: TGTGCCTGTGACAAACTGGGGGACCTCTCCTGGGACACCCGACAGATGTTTTTC.

This clone was observed a handful of times. A far more abundant clone sits one base away, making this likely a read error. The same CDR3 is also encoded by other DNA sequences in this sample. This rearrangement joins TRDV2 to TRDJ1; 7 nucleotides line up with TRDD3. Trimming at V came to 2 bases and at J to 1 base, leaving 6 bases not matched to a gene. CDR1 and CDR2 from the germline V gene are GEAIGNYY and EKD. The CDR3 runs to 15 residues. The CDR3 sequence is CACDILLGVTDKLIF. CDR3 nucleotides: TGTGCCTGTGACATCCTGCTGGGGGTCACCGATAAACTCATCTTT.

With respect to this clone: This likely came from a read error, as a far larger clone is one base away. Other DNA sequences within the sample encode an identical CDR3. V usage is TRDV2 and J usage is TRDJ1; 7 bases line up with TRDD3. The CDR3 spans 15 residues. CDR1 is GEAIGNYY, CDR2 EKD, per germline. J gave up 3 bases and V 4 bases, and 10 bases lay outside the gene matches. The DNA for the CDR3 is TGTGCCTGTGAGGGATTGGGGGACATCTCCGATAAACTCATCTTT. Encoded protein: CACEGLGDISDKLIF.

This clone was seen only a few times. A far more abundant clone sits one base away, making this likely a read error. Other DNA sequences in this sample translate to the same CDR3. As DNA, the CDR3 is TGTGCCTGTGACACTCTGGGGTCGCTGTACACCGATAAACTTATCTTT. It encodes CACDTLGSLYTDKLIF. V is TRDV2 and J is TRDJ1; TRDD3 might be the D (6 bases). The germline V gene has CDR1 GEAIGNYY and CDR2 EKD. This CDR3 has 16 residues.

Details on this clone: Since a far larger clone is one base different, this is likely a read error. V usage is TRDV2 and J usage is TRDJ1, with 8 positions matching TRDD3. The CDR3 sequence is 21 residues long. V was pared by 0 bases and J by 3 bases, with 23 bases of the junction left unmatched. Germline V lookup: CDR1 GEAIGNYY, CDR2 EKD. The CDR3 coding sequence is TGTGCCTGTGACACCCCTTTCTTACTGGGGGGTACGGGCGCGTCGGCCGATAAACTCATCTTT. As protein: CACDTPFLLGGTGASADKLIF.

Remarks on this clone: Since a far larger clone is one base different, this is likely a read error. V is TRDV2 and J is TRDJ1; D gene ambiguous. The V gene lost 2 bases and the J gene lost 2 bases, with 11 bases spanning the gap. CDR1 is GEAIGNYY, CDR2 EKD, per germline. This CDR3 is 14 amino acids long. The CDR3 DNA sequence: TGTGCCTGTGACATGGCCGTCCGTACCGATAAACTCATCTTT. Translating it yields CACDMAVRTDKLIF.

Of note for this clone: This DNA's translation and the protein TCRdb lists, from a much larger clone, do not match at residue 12, likely due to a read error; the protein shown is translated from the DNA. The chain carries TRDV2 and TRDJ1; TRDD3 might be the D (6 bases). V lost 3 bases, J lost 3 bases, and 25 bases lay in between. This CDR3 has 18 amino acids. Germline V gene sequence: CDR1 GEAIGNYY, CDR2 EKD. CDR3 region: CACDPAGAIGGTSDKLIF. CDR3 coding DNA: TGTGCCTGTGACCCCGCTGGAGCGATCGGGGGGACGTCCGATAAACTCATCTTT.

This clone has a handful of counts. The junction differs from germline at one of its ends, possibly a read error. The V and J genes are TRDV2 and TRDJ1, with TRDD3 as a possible D gene (6 bases). The CDR3 spans 16 residues. Germline V lookup: CDR1 GEAIGNYY, CDR2 EKD. This chain's CDR3 is CACDGVGGYWADKHIF. The CDR3 coding sequence is TGTGCCTGTGACGGAGTTGGGGGGTACTGGGCAGATAAACACATCTTT.

In this sample, this clone turned up a few times. A much larger clone is a single base away; this may be a read error. Additional DNA sequences in this sample encode the identical CDR3. V usage is TRDV2 and J usage is TRDJ1; TRDD3 is a possible D gene (6 bases). Germline V gene sequence: CDR1 GEAIGNYY, CDR2 EKD. The CDR3 loop spans 15 amino acids. The CDR3 coding sequence is TGCGCCTGTGACATGGTGGCTGGGGTTTCGCCTAAACTCATCTTT. Protein: CACDMVAGVSPKLIF.

Details on this clone: A much larger clone differs from this one at a single base, so this may be a read error. Other DNA sequences in the same sample also yield this CDR3. V usage is TRDV2 and J usage is TRDJ1, with 8 positions matching TRDD3. The germline CDR1 and CDR2 sequences are GEAIGNYY and EKD. The CDR3 is made up of 19 amino acids. Trimming cost V 0 bases and J 0 bases; bases outside gene matches: 14. In nucleotides, the CDR3 is TGTGCCTGTGACACCGTACGAACTGGGGGCCCAGTCTACACCGATAAACTCATCTTT. Encoded protein: CACDTVRTGGPVYTDKLIF.

This clone has more than one count but fewer than ten. A much larger clone differs by one base, so this may be a read error. This rearrangement joins TRDV2 to TRDJ1, with 8 bases fitting TRDD3. This CDR3 spans 15 amino acids. Per the germline V gene, CDR1 is GEAIGNYY and CDR2 is EKD. V gave up 3 bases and J gave up 0 bases; unmatched junction bases: 5. The CDR3 DNA reads as TGTGCCTGTGACTCCTGGGGGACATACACCGATAAACTCATCTTT. This encodes CACDSWGTYTDKLIF.

The sample holds a few counts of this clone. TCRdb pairs this DNA with a much larger clone's protein that differs at residue 8, likely a read error; the protein shown was translated from the DNA. The chain joins TRDV2 to TRDJ1, with TRDD3 matching over 8 bases. The CDR3 length is 14 residues. The germline V gene has CDR1 GEAIGNYY and CDR2 EKD. The V segment lost 3 bases and the J segment 1 base; nucleotides outside the gene matches: 3. The CDR3 DNA is TGTGCCTGTGACCCCTGGGGGACCACCGATAAACTCATCTTT. This sequence encodes CACDPWGTTDKLIF.

This clone has only a few counts. The sample contains more than one DNA sequence encoding this CDR3. The chain links TRDV2 to TRDJ1; 9 bases map to TRDD3. Germline V gene sequence: CDR1 GEAIGNYY, CDR2 EKD. With 3 bases clipped from V and 0 bases from J, the junction kept 7 bases outside the gene matches. The CDR3 runs to 16 residues. The CDR3 here is CACDVLGDYNTDKLIF. The CDR3 DNA reads TGTGCCTGTGACGTACTGGGGGACTATAACACCGATAAACTCATCTTT.